This T cell receptor beta chain came from a study of PD-L1 blockade in urothelial cancer. Background on the study: Investigators checked blood 3 weeks (second dose) and 6 weeks after treatment start. A median approximately 150,000 T cells were found in blood samples. Study results and limitations: Clonality of blood TCR below the median before treatment predicted better survival.

This CDR3 contains 19 residues. The V gene end was trimmed by 2 bases and the J gene end by 7 bases; junction bases not matched to a gene: 15. Germline-derived CDR1 and CDR2 are SGHRS and YFSETQ. Metastatic or locally advanced urothelial carcinoma was present in the patients. Remarks on this clone: Its antigen is as yet unknown.

Data came from immunoSEQ multiplex PCR; TCRdb stores just in-frame clones and leaves some out. The data hold tens of thousands of clones, with 80% to 90% observed a single time. The TCR sequence derives from a man between 60 and 75 years old with urothelial cancer. The input for sequencing was PBMCs, taken around atezolizumab (anti-PD-L1) treatment. The chain carries TRBV5-1 and TRBJ2-1; 13 bases map to TRBD2. The DNA for the CDR3 is TGCGCCAGCAGCTTAACTGGGACTAGCGGGGTGGTAAGGTGGAATGAGCAGTTCTTC. It is translated as CASSLTGTSGVVRWNEQFF.